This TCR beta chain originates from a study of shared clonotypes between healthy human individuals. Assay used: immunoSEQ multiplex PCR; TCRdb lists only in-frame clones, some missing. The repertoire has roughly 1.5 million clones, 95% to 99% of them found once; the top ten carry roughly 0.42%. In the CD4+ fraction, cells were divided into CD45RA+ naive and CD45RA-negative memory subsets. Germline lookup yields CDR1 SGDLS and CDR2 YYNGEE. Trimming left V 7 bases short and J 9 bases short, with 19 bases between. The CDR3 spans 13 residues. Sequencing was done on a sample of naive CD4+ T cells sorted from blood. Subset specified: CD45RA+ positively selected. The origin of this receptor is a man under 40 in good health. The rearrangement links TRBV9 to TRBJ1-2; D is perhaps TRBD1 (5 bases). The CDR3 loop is CASGHQLGLRYTF. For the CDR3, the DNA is TGTGCCAGCGGCCATCAGTTGGGGCTTCGCTACACCTTC.